The clone carrying this T cell receptor (beta chain) has a handful of counts. This specimen belongs to a study of blood T cell repertoires in COVID-19. Study details: The United States, Italy and Spain provided the acute and convalescent COVID-19 samples. PBMCs, B-cell-depleted T cells, or T cells were the source of the cDNA or gDNA that made up the material.

Germline CDR1 reads SGDLS; CDR2 reads YYNGEE. The CDR3 spans 13 residues. J was trimmed by 4 bases and V by 4 bases; bases with no gene match: 4. Per the original methods: For nucleated cells, counts were estimated from reference gene primer amplification. Measured with immunoSEQ multiplex PCR; TCRdb has only the in-frame clones, and not every one. Clone size and V and J calls were adopted from that table, with D and trimming inferred from the DNA. This table has about 83,000 clones, around 83% appearing once. The TCR sequence derives from a woman aged 80 or over in a cohort sampled during active or convalescent COVID-19. The material sequenced was peripheral blood. The chain has TRBV9 and TRBJ2-5; 7 bases line up with TRBD1. CDR3 coding DNA: TGTGCCAGCAGCAGGGACAGAGCAGAGACCCAGTACTTC. Amino acids: CASSRDRAETQYF.